The clone carrying this T cell receptor (beta chain) has a handful of counts. The antigen remains undetermined. Researchers attached unique molecular identifiers to individual cDNA molecules. TCRdb re-called the 5' RACE reads through MiXCR, storing one row per CDR3 protein. The data contain tens of thousands of distinct CDR3 sequences, under 7.5% of them singletons. These data belong to a study of early T cells in non-severe SARS-CoV-2 infection. Study-level information: The input, bulk RNA from unsorted whole blood, was sequenced, and chains were unpaired.

The CDR3 spans 14 residues. V was clipped by 5 bases and J by 4 bases; unmatched bases: 3. CDR1 DFQATT and CDR2 SNEGSKA come from the germline V gene (reference sequence). Study-wide results and caveats: Reliance on VDJdb matching favored anti-spike CD8 responses; private and CD4 specificities were missed.

The chain links TRBV20-1 to TRBJ2-3; 13 bases are shared with TRBD2. This sequence was found in an adult who was a healthcare worker with PCR-confirmed SARS-CoV-2 infection or an uninfected control (not recorded which). The material sequenced was whole blood, taken at baseline. The CDR3 sequence: CSAVTSGGPDTQYF. The CDR3 nucleotides read TGCAGTGCTGTGACTAGCGGGGGGCCAGATACGCAGTATTTT.